The 17 T cell receptor beta chains below were found in one sample sequenced in a study of blood T cell repertoires in COVID-19. Produced via immunoSEQ multiplex PCR; TCRdb's table is partial and in-frame only. The sample yields around 250,000 clones, roughly 79% seen once. The sequenced sample was peripheral blood. The source of these receptors is a woman older than 75 with acute or convalescent COVID-19.

The CDR3 sequence: CASSIGLADTQYF. The DNA for the CDR3 is TGTGCCAGTAGTATCGGACTAGCTGATACGCAGTATTTT. The chain combines TRBV19 with TRBJ2-3, with 8 bases aligning to TRBD2. Losses at the gene ends were 3 bases for V and 6 bases for J; bases not matched to a gene: 2. Germline lookup yields CDR1 LNHDA and CDR2 SQIVND (reference sequence). The CDR3 sequence is 13 residues long.

The V call is TRBV30, the J call TRBJ2-1, with 10 bases that match TRBD2. V shed 4 bases and J 0 bases; nucleotides not matched to a gene: 6. The CDR3 runs to 16 residues. Germline V CDR1 and CDR2: GTSNPN, SVGIG (reference sequence). CDR3 loop: CAWKAWTSGSYNEQFF. The CDR3, as DNA: TGTGCCTGGAAGGCCTGGACTAGCGGCTCCTACAATGAGCAGTTCTTC.

The CDR3 protein is CATSDKAAPYVYEQFF. CDR3 nucleotide sequence: TGTGCCACCAGTGATAAGGCGGCCCCCTATGTATATGAGCAGTTCTTC. The chain links TRBV24-1 to TRBJ2-1; D remains unclear. The CDR3 has 16 residues. With 3 bases removed from V and 8 bases from J, the gap between germline ends came to 19 bases. Germline CDR1 reads KGHDR; CDR2 reads SFDVKD.

The V gene is TRBV24-1, the J gene TRBJ1-5; 11 nucleotides match TRBD1. The CDR3 loop spans 17 amino acids. CDR1 is KGHDR, CDR2 SFDVKD, per germline. With 5 bases clipped from V and 1 base from J, the junction kept 6 bases outside the gene matches. The CDR3 nucleotides are TGTGCCACCAGTGCCACCGGGACAGGGGGGAGCAATCAGCCCCAGCATTTT. It codes for CATSATGTGGSNQPQHF.

The chain links TRBV7-9 to TRBJ1-1, with 10 bases lining up with TRBD1. Germline lookup yields CDR1 SEHNR and CDR2 FQNEAQ (reference sequence). The CDR3 consists of 16 residues. Trimming took 3 bases from V and 0 from J; bases not matched to a gene: 4. The CDR3 nucleotides read TGTGCCAGCAGCTTCGCGACAGGGGGCATGAACACTGAAGCTTTCTTT. Translation gives CASSFATGGMNTEAFF.

This chain links TRBV6-5 with TRBJ1-1, with D possibly being TRBD1 (6 bases). The CDR3 consists of 15 residues. Trimming cost V 5 bases and J 1 base, with 14 bases left between them. Per germline, CDR1 MNHEY and CDR2 SVGAGI. The CDR3 region is CASSNPGQQNTEAFF. In DNA form, the CDR3 reads TGTGCCAGCAGTAACCCCGGACAGCAGAACACTGAAGCTTTCTTT.

This clone appeared a single time. A read error may produce the germline difference seen at one junction end. This chain uses TRBV7-7 with TRBJ1-5; 7 bases fit TRBD1. Germline V gene lookup returns CDR1 SSHAT and CDR2 FNYEAQ (reference sequence). The CDR3 is made up of 15 amino acids. The CDR3 here is CASSLHRGFNQPQHF. For the CDR3, the DNA is TGTGCTAGCAGCTTACACAGGGGATTCAATCAGCCCCAGCATTTT.

About this clone: Compared with germline, one end of the junction differs, possibly owing to a read error. The chain joins TRBV11-2 to TRBJ1-2; D is unclear. The CDR3 totals 13 residues. Germline V CDR1 and CDR2: SGHAT, FQNNGV. DNA for the CDR3: TGTGCCAGCAGCATAGACGGGAACTATGGCTACACCTTC. This codes for CASSIDGNYGYTF.

J is TRBJ2-1 and V is TRBV7-2; D is perhaps TRBD2 (5 bases). The germline V gene encodes CDR1 SGHTA and CDR2 FQGNSA. This CDR3 has 13 residues. Trimming removed 7 bases from V and 6 bases from J, with 13 bases in between. CDR3 region: CASIGRTLNEQFF. The DNA of the CDR3 is TGTGCCAGCATAGGGAGAACCCTCAATGAGCAGTTCTTC.

The chain links TRBV7-2 to TRBJ2-1; 10 nucleotides align to TRBD2. Trimming took 3 bases from V and 9 from J; bases not matched to a gene: 5. Germline values: CDR1 SGHTA, CDR2 FQGNSA. The CDR3 consists of 14 residues. Here the CDR3 DNA reads TGTGCCAGCAGCTTGGCTAGCGGGGGTGTTGAGCAGTTCTTC. Translating gives CASSLASGGVEQFF.

This clone has more than one count but fewer than ten. V gene TRBV28 combines with J gene TRBJ2-7; D is uncertain. In germline, CDR1 is MDHEN, CDR2 SYDVKM. This CDR3 comprises 15 residues. V dropped 6 bases and J dropped 0 bases, with 15 bases sitting between them. This CDR3 reads CASRSSVGSSYEQYF. The CDR3 DNA follows: TGTGCCAGCAGATCGTCTGTGGGCAGCTCCTACGAGCAGTACTTC.

The chain carries TRBV11-2 and TRBJ2-4, with 15 positions matching TRBD2. Germline values: CDR1 SGHAT, CDR2 FQNNGV. This CDR3 region has 15 residues. V was pared by 5 bases and J by 9 bases, with 5 bases of the junction left unmatched. The CDR3 loop is CASSRTSGGASIQYF. The CDR3 nucleotides are TGTGCCAGCAGCCGGACTAGCGGGGGGGCTAGCATTCAGTACTTC.

This chain connects TRBV6-5 to TRBJ1-2; D gene unclear. The V and J ends lost 5 bases and 5 bases respectively, with 15 bases between them. Germline-derived CDR1 and CDR2 are MNHEY and SVGAGI. The CDR3 runs to 14 residues. DNA for the CDR3: TGTGCCAGCAGTCCGTCGACAATCGTTTATGGCTACACCTTC. Its protein is CASSPSTIVYGYTF.

This clone has only a few counts. V usage is TRBV7-2 and J usage is TRBJ1-6; TRBD1 agrees at 7 bases. Germline CDR1 reads SGHTA; CDR2 reads FQGNSA. The CDR3 contains 15 residues. V shed 6 bases and J 7 bases; nucleotides not matched to a gene: 9. As DNA, the CDR3 is TGTGCCAGCAGTTCTATGGGACAGTTGAATTCACCCCTCCACTTT. This encodes CASSSMGQLNSPLHF.

The rearrangement uses TRBV7-4 and TRBJ1-3; the match to TRBD1 covers 8 bases. V gave up 1 base and J gave up 5 bases; unmatched junction bases: 13. The CDR3 runs 18 residues. Germline values: CDR1 SGHVT, CDR2 SQSDAQ. The CDR3 region is CASSLGGTGSPLRNTIYF. CDR3 DNA: TGTGCCAGCAGCTTAGGCGGGACAGGATCCCCTTTGCGAAACACCATATATTTT.

The rearrangement links TRBV24-1 to TRBJ1-1, with D unclear. Germline V gives CDR1 KGHDR, CDR2 SFDVKD. The CDR3 has 13 amino acids. Trimming cost V 11 bases and J 0 bases, with 12 bases left between them. CDR3 nucleotide sequence: TGTGCCAGCGCCGGGGATCTGAACACTGAAGCTTTCTTT. It encodes CASAGDLNTEAFF.

The chain combines TRBV6-5 with TRBJ2-5; TRBD1 agrees at 9 bases. The germline V gene has CDR1 MNHEY and CDR2 SVGAGI. This CDR3 comprises 15 residues. J gave up 5 bases and V 6 bases, and 10 bases lay outside the gene matches. As DNA, the CDR3 is TGTGCCAGCAGGTATTCCTGGACAGGGGATGAGACCCAGTACTTC. This sequence encodes CASRYSWTGDETQYF.